These 5 T cell receptor beta chains came from one sample sequenced in a study of cytomegalovirus exposure and HLA in healthy donors. The PCR employed 60 Vbeta primers together with 13 Jbeta primers. Libraries were prepared by immunoSEQ multiplex PCR; TCRdb keeps only in-frame clonotypes and omits some of them. The sample has some 150,000 clones, 70% to 90% seen once; the top ten hold more than 0.7%. Sequenced input: PBMCs. The receptor source for this set is a woman aged 25 to 45 in good health and CMV-seronegative.

The chain carries TRBV7-9 and TRBJ2-5, with a possible D match to TRBD1 (6 bases). V gave up 4 bases and J gave up 5 bases, with 8 bases separating them. Looked up from germline, CDR1 is SEHNR and CDR2 is FQNEAQ (reference sequence). This CDR3 is 12 amino acids long. The CDR3 here is CASSSQGETQYF. The DNA of the CDR3 is TGTGCCAGCAGCTCGCAGGGGGAGACCCAGTACTTC.

This chain connects TRBV7-2 to TRBJ2-2, with 7 bases that match TRBD1. V was pared by 1 base and J by 3 bases, with 8 bases of the junction left unmatched. CDR1 is SGHTA and CDR2 is FQGNSA in the germline V gene. The CDR3 covers 17 residues. The CDR3 region has the DNA TGTGCCAGCAGCTTAGGGAACAGGGGCCTCGACACCGGGGAGCTGTTTTTT. Its protein product is CASSLGNRGLDTGELFF. The entire variable domain, with the rest obtained from reference TRBV7-2 and TRBJ2-2, is as follows: GAGVSQSPSNKVTEKGKDVELRCDPISGHTALYWYRQSLGQGLEFLIYFQGNSAPDKSGLPSDRFSAERTGGSVSTLTIQRTQQEDSAVYLCASSLGNRGLDTGELFFGEGSRLTVL.

The V call is TRBV29-1, the J call TRBJ1-3, with a tentative D call TRBD1 (6 bases). Trimming took 6 bases from V and 0 from J, leaving 9 bases between them. CDR3 size: 13 residues. Germline values: CDR1 SQVTM, CDR2 ANQGSEA. The CDR3 sequence is CSVGQSSGNTIYF. As DNA, the CDR3 is TGCAGCGTCGGACAGAGCTCTGGAAACACCATATATTTT.

This clone was detected only once. The same CDR3 also results from other DNA sequences found in this sample. The chain is built from TRBV7-3 and TRBJ2-1; D uncertain. Per the germline V gene, CDR1 is SGHTA and CDR2 is FQGTGA. The CDR3 consists of 12 residues. V lost 0 bases and J lost 10, with 7 bases in between. CDR3 nucleotides: TGTGCCAGCAGCTTAACATCTGGCGAGCAGTTCTTC. It translates to CASSLTSGEQFF.

The chain joins TRBV18 to TRBJ2-1; D not resolved. V was pared by 2 bases and J by 5 bases, with 7 bases between. CDR3 length equals 13 residues. Germline CDR1 KGHSH, CDR2 LQKENI. The CDR3 spells CASSPNTHNEQFF. CDR3 sequence (DNA): TGTGCCAGCTCACCAAATACTCACAATGAGCAGTTCTTC.